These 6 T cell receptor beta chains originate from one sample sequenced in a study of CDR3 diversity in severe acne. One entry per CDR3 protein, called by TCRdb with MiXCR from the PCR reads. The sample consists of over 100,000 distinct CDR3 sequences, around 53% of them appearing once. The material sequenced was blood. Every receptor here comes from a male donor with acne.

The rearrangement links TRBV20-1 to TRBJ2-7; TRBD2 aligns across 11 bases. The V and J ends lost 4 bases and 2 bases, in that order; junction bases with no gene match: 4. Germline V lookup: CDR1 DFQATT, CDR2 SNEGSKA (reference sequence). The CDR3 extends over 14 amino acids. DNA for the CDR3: TGCAGTGCTACCGGGACTAGCGGAACCTACGAGCAGTACTTC. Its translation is CSATGTSGTYEQYF.

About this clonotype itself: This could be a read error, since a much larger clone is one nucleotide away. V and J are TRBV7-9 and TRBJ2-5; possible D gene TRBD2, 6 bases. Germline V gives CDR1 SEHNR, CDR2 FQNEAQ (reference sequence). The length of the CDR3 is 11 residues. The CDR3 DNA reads TGTGCTAGCGGACCCCAAGAGACCCAGTACTTC. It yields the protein CASGPQETQYF.

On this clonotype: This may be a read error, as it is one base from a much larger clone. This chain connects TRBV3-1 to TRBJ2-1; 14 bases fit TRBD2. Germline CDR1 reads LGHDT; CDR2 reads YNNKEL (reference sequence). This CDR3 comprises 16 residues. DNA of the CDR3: TGTGCCGGCAGCCGCCCCGGGACTAGCGGGAGCTATGAGCAGTTCTTC. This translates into CAGSRPGTSGSYEQFF.

CDR3 bases: TGTGCCAGCAGGGGGACGGGAGGCACTGAAGCTTTCTTT. Its protein product is CASRGTGGTEAFF. The V call is TRBV2, the J call TRBJ1-1; TRBD1 is a possible D gene (5 bases). CDR3 length: 13 amino acids. Germline values: CDR1 SNHLY, CDR2 FYNNEI. Trimming cost V 6 bases and J 4 bases, with 12 bases left between them.

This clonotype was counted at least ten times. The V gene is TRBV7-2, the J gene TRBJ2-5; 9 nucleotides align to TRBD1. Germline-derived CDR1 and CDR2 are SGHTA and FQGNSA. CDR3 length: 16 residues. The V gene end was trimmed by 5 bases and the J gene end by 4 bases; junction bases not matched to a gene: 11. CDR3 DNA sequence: TGTGCCAGCAGCCCCCGGGGAGGGACAGGGCGAGAGACCCAGTACTTC. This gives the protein CASSPRGGTGRETQYF. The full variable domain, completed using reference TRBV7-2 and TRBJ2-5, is GAGVSQSPSNKVTEKGKDVELRCDPISGHTALYWYRQSLGQGLEFLIYFQGNSAPDKSGLPSDRFSAERTGGSVSTLTIQRTQQEDSAVYLCASSPRGGTGRETQYFGPGTRLLVL.

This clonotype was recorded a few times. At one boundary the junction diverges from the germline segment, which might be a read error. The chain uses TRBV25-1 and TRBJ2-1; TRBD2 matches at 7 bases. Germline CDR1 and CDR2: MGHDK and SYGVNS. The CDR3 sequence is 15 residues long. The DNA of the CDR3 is TGTGCCAGCAGTGAATTTAGGACTAGTCCCCATGAACAGTTCTTC. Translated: CASSEFRTSPHEQFF.